The 25 T cell receptor beta chains reported below all come from one sample, sequenced in a study of OX40 agonist ivuxolimab in advanced cancers. Sequenced by immunoSEQ multiplex PCR; TCRdb stores in-frame clones only, minus some. The data hold under 150,000 clones, with 90% observed a single time. The material was CD4+ or CD8+ T cells sorted from blood, obtained in a trial of the OX40 agonist ivuxolimab. Source of these receptors: an adult with an advanced solid tumor such as melanoma, head and neck, liver or kidney cancer.

The rearrangement uses TRBV30 and TRBJ2-7; 9 positions match TRBD1. This CDR3 is 17 amino acids long. From germline, CDR1 is GTSNPN and CDR2 SVGIG (reference sequence). The trim removed 3 bases at V and 1 base at J, leaving 13 bases unmatched. CDR3 sequence reads: CAWSDRTGGPYSYEQYF. The CDR3 DNA reads as TGTGCCTGGAGCGACAGAACAGGGGGCCCGTATTCCTACGAGCAGTACTTC.

The rearrangement uses TRBV5-1 and TRBJ1-2, with D tentatively TRBD1 (5 bases). Between the trimmed V and J ends, which lost 4 bases and 5 bases, there was a span of 15 bases. This CDR3 is built from 14 residues. Germline V gene data show CDR1 as SGHRS and CDR2 as YFSETQ. The CDR3 sequence is CASSGGVQFYGYTF. DNA for the CDR3: TGCGCCAGCAGCGGAGGGGTCCAATTTTATGGCTACACCTTC.

The V call is TRBV7-6, the J call TRBJ1-2; 10 nucleotides agree with TRBD1. Germline CDR1 and CDR2: SGHVS and FNYEAQ. V lost 5 bases and J lost 0; bases outside the gene matches: 6. The CDR3 covers 16 residues. The CDR3, as DNA: TGTGCCAGCAGCGCGACAGGGGGCCGATCTAACTATGGCTACACCTTC. This gives the protein CASSATGGRSNYGYTF.

The chain is built from TRBV4-3 and TRBJ2-2; TRBD2 matches at 11 bases. V was pared by 1 base and J by 6 bases, with 10 bases of the junction left unmatched. Germline CDR1 LGHNA, CDR2 YSLEER. This CDR3 has 18 residues. CDR3 in amino acids: CASSQALGSGRASGELFF. The CDR3, as DNA: TGCGCCAGCAGCCAAGCGTTGGGTAGCGGGAGGGCCTCCGGGGAGCTGTTTTTT.

V gene TRBV19 combines with J gene TRBJ2-1, with TRBD2 matching over 11 bases. This CDR3 spans 16 amino acids. J was trimmed by 8 bases and V by 1 base; bases with no gene match: 7. CDR1 is LNHDA, CDR2 SQIVND, per germline (reference sequence). CDR3: CASSIVLAGGSHEQFF. CDR3 in DNA: TGTGCCAGTAGTATAGTCCTAGCGGGAGGTTCCCATGAGCAGTTCTTC.

This clone was found once. The chain recombines TRBV28 with TRBJ2-7; possibly TRBD2 for D (5 bases). Germline assignment: CDR1 MDHEN and CDR2 SYDVKM. V was trimmed by 6 bases and J by 6 bases, leaving 9 bases between them. The CDR3 contains 11 residues. The DNA of the CDR3 is TGTGCCAGCAGATCCCGGGGCGAGCAGTACTTC. The encoded protein is CASRSRGEQYF.

This rearrangement joins TRBV11-3 to TRBJ2-7, with 8 bases fitting TRBD1. The CDR3 consists of 13 residues. CDR1 and CDR2 from the germline V gene are SGHNT and YENEEA. The V and J ends lost 3 bases and 4 bases, in that order; junction bases with no gene match: 2. The CDR3 DNA sequence: TGTGCCAGCAGCTTGGGACAGGAGTACGAGCAGTACTTC. Translation gives CASSLGQEYEQYF.

The V call is TRBV28, the J call TRBJ2-6, with D uncertain. The CDR3 is 14 residues long. The V end was cut by 2 bases, the J end by 0 bases, with 2 bases between. Looked up from germline, CDR1 is MDHEN and CDR2 is SYDVKM. CDR3 in DNA: TGTGCCAGCAGTTTACACTCTGGGGCCAACGTCCTGACTTTC. Its translation: CASSLHSGANVLTF.

The V call is TRBV5-6, the J call TRBJ2-1, with a tentative D call TRBD2 (5 bases). The V and J ends lost 6 bases and 4 bases respectively, with 20 bases between them. The germline CDR1 and CDR2 sequences are SGHDT and YYEEEE. The CDR3 has 16 residues. The CDR3, as DNA: TGTGCCAGCACCCCGGATAAGGGAGTGGTGTACAATGAGCAGTTCTTC. Amino acid sequence: CASTPDKGVVYNEQFF.

The rearrangement joins TRBV27 to TRBJ2-2; D remains unclear. CDR1 and CDR2 from the germline V gene are MNHEY and SMNVEV (reference sequence). This CDR3 has 13 residues. The V gene lost 0 bases and the J gene lost 4 bases, with 3 bases spanning the gap. The CDR3 sequence: CASSLSGTGELFF. The CDR3 DNA reads as TGTGCCAGCAGTTTATCGGGCACCGGGGAGCTGTTTTTT.

The chain combines TRBV5-1 with TRBJ2-3; TRBD1 or TRBD2 may be the D gene (5 bases each). Trimming pared 4 bases from V and 1 base from J, leaving 10 bases between. CDR1 SGHRS and CDR2 YFSETQ come from the germline V gene. The CDR3 has 14 amino acids. The CDR3 loop is CASSRDGRTDTQYF. The CDR3 DNA reads TGCGCCAGCAGCCGGGACGGACGCACAGATACGCAGTATTTT.

The chain links TRBV6-1 to TRBJ2-6; D is possibly TRBD1 (6 bases). Per the germline V gene, CDR1 is MNHNS and CDR2 is SASEGT. Trimming removed 6 bases at V and 1 base at J, with 10 bases between. The CDR3 covers 15 residues. As DNA, the CDR3 is TGTGCCAGCAGCAGCAGGGGATCTGGGGCCAACGTCCTGACTTTC. Its protein is CASSSRGSGANVLTF.

V is TRBV7-9 and J is TRBJ1-2, with 8 bases identical to TRBD1. The CDR3 length is 13 residues. The germline CDR1 and CDR2 sequences are SEHNR and FQNEAQ (reference sequence). The trim removed 7 bases at V and 7 bases at J, leaving 8 bases unmatched. The DNA for the CDR3 is TGTGCCAGCAACAACAGGGGGGATTCTGGCTACACCTTC. Amino acid sequence: CASNNRGDSGYTF.

Only a few counts were recorded for this clone. The V gene is TRBV25-1, the J gene TRBJ2-1; D is unclear. V lost 1 base to trimming and J lost 5 bases, with 9 bases between them. The CDR3 has 14 amino acids. From germline, CDR1 is MGHDK and CDR2 SYGVNS. The CDR3 is CASSELGYHNEQFF. CDR3 nucleotides: TGTGCCAGCAGTGAATTAGGCTATCACAATGAGCAGTTCTTC.

This chain links TRBV9 with TRBJ1-5; D gene uncertain. The CDR3 consists of 13 residues. Germline values: CDR1 SGDLS, CDR2 YYNGEE. Trimming stripped 2 bases from V and 6 bases from J, with 9 bases between. In DNA, the CDR3 is TGTGCCAGCAGCGTGACCGGAGGTCAGCCCCAGCATTTT. This encodes CASSVTGGQPQHF.

The V gene is TRBV15, the J gene TRBJ1-3, with D perhaps matching TRBD1 (5 bases). The germline V gene has CDR1 LNHNV and CDR2 YYDKDF (reference sequence). CDR3 length: 12 residues. Trimming left V 3 bases short and J 5 bases short, with 5 bases between. The CDR3 loop is CATSRDRNTIYF. The CDR3 DNA reads TGTGCCACCAGCAGGGACAGAAACACCATATATTTT.

V is TRBV5-1 and J is TRBJ2-5; a possible D gene is TRBD1 (5 bases). The germline V gene encodes CDR1 SGHRS and CDR2 YFSETQ. V was pared by 1 base and J by 4 bases, with 11 bases between. The CDR3 is 14 amino acids. In nucleotides, the CDR3 is TGCGCCAGCAGCTTGTCGGCGCAGGGAGAGACCCAGTACTTC. It codes for CASSLSAQGETQYF. Together with reference TRBV5-1 and TRBJ2-5, the CDR3 gives the full variable domain: KAGVTQTPRYLIKTRGQQVTLSCSPISGHRSVSWYQQTPGQGLQFLFEYFSETQRNKGNFPGRFSGRQFSNSRSEMNVSTLELGDSALYLCASSLSAQGETQYFGPGTRLLVL.

A single count supports this clone. The rearrangement links TRBV6-1 to TRBJ2-7, with D possibly matching TRBD1 (5 bases). Trimming shortened V by 3 bases and J by 5 bases, and 5 bases separated the two germline ends. CDR1 MNHNS and CDR2 SASEGT come from the germline V gene. This CDR3 comprises 11 residues. CDR3 DNA: TGTGCCAGCAGTGACAGGGACGAGCAGTACTTC. It codes for CASSDRDEQYF.

The chain links TRBV29-1 to TRBJ1-1, with TRBD1 identical over 7 bases. V lost 7 bases, J lost 0 bases, and 5 bases stayed unmatched. CDR3 length: 13 residues. CDR1 is SQVTM and CDR2 is ANQGSEA in the germline V gene. The CDR3 DNA sequence: TGCAGCGCACAGGGGACCATGAACACTGAAGCTTTCTTT. It yields the protein CSAQGTMNTEAFF.

The rearrangement uses TRBV9 and TRBJ2-4; 12 bases align to TRBD2. V lost 3 bases and J lost 4; bases outside the gene matches: 2. Germline loops: CDR1 SGDLS, CDR2 YYNGEE. CDR3 length: 15 residues. In nucleotides, the CDR3 is TGTGCCAGCAGCGGGGGGACTAGCGGGAAAAACATTCAGTACTTC. As protein: CASSGGTSGKNIQYF.

The genes are TRBV9 and TRBJ1-1; TRBD1 is a possible D gene (5 bases). The CDR3 consists of 16 residues. Trimming stripped 0 bases from V and 0 bases from J, with 12 bases between. The germline gives CDR1 SGDLS, CDR2 YYNGEE. The CDR3 sequence: CASSVGGGSMNTEAFF. The CDR3 coding sequence is TGTGCCAGCAGCGTAGGGGGCGGAAGCATGAACACTGAAGCTTTCTTT.

DNA of the CDR3: TGCGCCAGCAGTCGACAGGGGGCCGTAGAGACCCAGTACTTC. Its translation is CASSRQGAVETQYF. The chain is built from TRBV5-1 and TRBJ2-5; 10 bases agree with TRBD1. This CDR3 is built from 14 residues. The V gene end was trimmed by 5 bases and the J gene end by 4 bases; junction bases not matched to a gene: 5. The germline V gene has CDR1 SGHRS and CDR2 YFSETQ.

This chain uses TRBV11-3 with TRBJ1-1, with D hard to call. There are 13 residues in the CDR3. V lost 3 bases and J 1 base, leaving 6 bases between the germline ends. The germline gives CDR1 SGHNT, CDR2 YENEEA. For the CDR3, the DNA is TGTGCCAGCAGCTTCGGGGAGAACACTGAAGCTTTCTTT. Amino acid sequence: CASSFGENTEAFF. The full variable domain, with the rest looked up from reference TRBV11-3 and TRBJ1-1, is EAGVVQSPRYKIIEKKQPVAFWCNPISGHNTLYWYLQNLGQGPELLIRYENEEAVDDSQLPKDRFSAERLKGVDSTLKIQPAELGDSAVYLCASSFGENTEAFFGQGTRLTVV.

The gene calls are TRBV20-1 and TRBJ2-7; unclear D gene. Deletions cut 6 bases from V and 5 bases from J, with 8 bases between. CDR3 length: 10 amino acids. The germline gives CDR1 DFQATT, CDR2 SNEGSKA (reference sequence). The CDR3 DNA sequence: TGCAGTGCCATCCACCACGAGCAGTACTTC. Its translation: CSAIHHEQYF.

This chain uses TRBV20-1 with TRBJ1-2; no clear D gene. Germline CDR1 is DFQATT and CDR2 is SNEGSKA (reference sequence). The CDR3 totals 11 residues. Trimming left V 4 bases short and J 2 bases short, with 5 bases between. As DNA, the CDR3 is TGCAGTGCTATCCTGAACTATGGCTACACCTTC. Protein: CSAILNYGYTF.